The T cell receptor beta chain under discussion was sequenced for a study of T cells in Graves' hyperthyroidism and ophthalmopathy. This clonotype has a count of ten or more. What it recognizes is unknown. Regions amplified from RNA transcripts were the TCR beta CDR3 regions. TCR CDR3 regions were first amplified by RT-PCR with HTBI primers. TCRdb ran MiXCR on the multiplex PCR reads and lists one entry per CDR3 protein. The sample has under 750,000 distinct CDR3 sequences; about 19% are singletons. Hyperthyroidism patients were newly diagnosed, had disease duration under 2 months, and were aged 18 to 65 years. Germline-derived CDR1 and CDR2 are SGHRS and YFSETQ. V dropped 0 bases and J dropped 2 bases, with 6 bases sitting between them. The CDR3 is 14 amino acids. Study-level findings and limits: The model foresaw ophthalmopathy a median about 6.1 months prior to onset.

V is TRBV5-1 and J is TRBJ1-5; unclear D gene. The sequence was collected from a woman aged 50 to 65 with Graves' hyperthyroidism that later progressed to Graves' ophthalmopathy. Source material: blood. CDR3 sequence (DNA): TGCGCCAGCAGCTTGGACAGCCGCAATCAGCCCCAGCATTTT. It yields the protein CASSLDSRNQPQHF. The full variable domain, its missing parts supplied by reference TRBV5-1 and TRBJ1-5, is KAGVTQTPRYLIKTRGQQVTLSCSPISGHRSVSWYQQTPGQGLQFLFEYFSETQRNKGNFPGRFSGRQFSNSRSEMNVSTLELGDSALYLCASSLDSRNQPQHFGDGTRLSIL.